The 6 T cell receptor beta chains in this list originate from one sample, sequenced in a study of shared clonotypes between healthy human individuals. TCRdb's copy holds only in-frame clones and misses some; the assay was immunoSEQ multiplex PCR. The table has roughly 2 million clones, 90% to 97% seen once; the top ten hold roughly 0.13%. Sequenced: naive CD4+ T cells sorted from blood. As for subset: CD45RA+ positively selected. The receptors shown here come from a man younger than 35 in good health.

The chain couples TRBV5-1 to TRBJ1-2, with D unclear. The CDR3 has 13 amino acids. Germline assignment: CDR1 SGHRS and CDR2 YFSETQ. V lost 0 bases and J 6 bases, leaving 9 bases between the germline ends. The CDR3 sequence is CASSLGSGDGYTF. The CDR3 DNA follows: TGCGCCAGCAGCTTGGGTTCTGGGGATGGCTACACCTTC.

CDR3 in amino acids: CASSPNSGMGETQYF. Here the CDR3 DNA reads TGTGCCAGCAGCCCCAATTCTGGGATGGGAGAGACCCAGTACTTC. The chain links TRBV7-6 to TRBJ2-5; D unclear. CDR1 is SGHVS and CDR2 is FNYEAQ in the germline V gene. Trimming took 5 bases from V and 4 from J, leaving 17 bases between them. The CDR3 has 15 residues.

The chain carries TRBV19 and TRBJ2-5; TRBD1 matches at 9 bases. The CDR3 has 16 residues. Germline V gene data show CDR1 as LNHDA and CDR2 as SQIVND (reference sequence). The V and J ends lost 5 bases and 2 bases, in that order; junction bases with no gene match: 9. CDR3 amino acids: CASSGTQGARQETQYF. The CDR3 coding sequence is TGTGCCAGTAGTGGCACACAGGGGGCTCGACAAGAGACCCAGTACTTC.

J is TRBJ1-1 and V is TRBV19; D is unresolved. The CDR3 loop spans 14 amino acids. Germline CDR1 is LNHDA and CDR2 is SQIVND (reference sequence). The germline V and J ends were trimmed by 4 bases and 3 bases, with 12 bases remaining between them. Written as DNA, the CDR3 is TGTGCCAGTAGTAAGCTGGGGATAGACACTGAAGCTTTCTTT. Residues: CASSKLGIDTEAFF. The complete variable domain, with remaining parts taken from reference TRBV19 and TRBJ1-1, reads DGGITQSPKYLFRKEGQNVTLSCEQNLNHDAMYWYRQDPGQGLRLIYYSQIVNDFQKGDIAEGYSVSREKKESFPLTVTSAQKNPTAFYLCASSKLGIDTEAFFGQGTRLTVV.

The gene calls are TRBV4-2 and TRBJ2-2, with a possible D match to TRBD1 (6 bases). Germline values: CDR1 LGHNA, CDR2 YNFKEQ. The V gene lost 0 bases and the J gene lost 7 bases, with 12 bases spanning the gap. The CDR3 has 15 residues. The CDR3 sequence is CASSQDMRGNGELFF. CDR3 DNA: TGTGCCAGCAGCCAAGATATGAGGGGGAACGGGGAGCTGTTTTTT.

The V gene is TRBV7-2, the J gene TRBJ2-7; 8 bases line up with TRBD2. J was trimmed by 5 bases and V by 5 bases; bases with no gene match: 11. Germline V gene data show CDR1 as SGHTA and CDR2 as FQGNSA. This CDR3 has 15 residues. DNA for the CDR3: TGTGCCAGCAGCCCCCAAGTGGGACTAGTTAACGAGCAGTACTTC. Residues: CASSPQVGLVNEQYF.